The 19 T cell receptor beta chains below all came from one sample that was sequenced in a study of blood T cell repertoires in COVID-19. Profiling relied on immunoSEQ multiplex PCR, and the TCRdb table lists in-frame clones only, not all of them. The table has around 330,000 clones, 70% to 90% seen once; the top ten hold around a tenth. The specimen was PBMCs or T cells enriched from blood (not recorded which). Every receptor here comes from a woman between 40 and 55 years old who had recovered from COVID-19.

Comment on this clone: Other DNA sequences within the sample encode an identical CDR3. The CDR3 is CASSFRVNTEAFF. The CDR3, as DNA: TGTGCCAGCAGCTTCCGGGTGAACACTGAAGCTTTCTTT. This chain joins TRBV7-3 and TRBJ1-1; D remains unclear. Germline lookup yields CDR1 SGHTA and CDR2 FQGTGA. V dropped 3 bases and J dropped 0 bases, with 5 bases sitting between them. The CDR3 is made up of 13 amino acids.

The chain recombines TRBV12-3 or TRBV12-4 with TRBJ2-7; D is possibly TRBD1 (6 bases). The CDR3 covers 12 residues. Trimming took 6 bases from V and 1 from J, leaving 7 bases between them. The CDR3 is CASRDSSYEQYF. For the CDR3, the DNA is TGTGCCAGCAGGGACAGTTCCTACGAGCAGTACTTC.

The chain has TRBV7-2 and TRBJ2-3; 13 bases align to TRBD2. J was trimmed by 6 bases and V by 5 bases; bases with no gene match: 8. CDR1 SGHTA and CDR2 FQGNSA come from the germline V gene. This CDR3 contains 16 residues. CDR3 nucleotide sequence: TGTGCCAGCAGCCGGACTAGCGGGAGCTTTATTGATACGCAGTATTTT. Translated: CASSRTSGSFIDTQYF.

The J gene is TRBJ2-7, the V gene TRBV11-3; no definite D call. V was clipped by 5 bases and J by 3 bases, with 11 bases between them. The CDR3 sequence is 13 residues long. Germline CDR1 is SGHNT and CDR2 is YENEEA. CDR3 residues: CASSPFADYEQYF. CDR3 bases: TGTGCCAGCAGCCCGTTTGCAGACTACGAGCAGTACTTC.

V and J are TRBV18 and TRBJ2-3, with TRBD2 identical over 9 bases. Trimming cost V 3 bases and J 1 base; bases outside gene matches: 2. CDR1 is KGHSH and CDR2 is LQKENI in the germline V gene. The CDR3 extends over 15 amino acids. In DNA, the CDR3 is TGTGCCAGCTCACCCTGGACTAGCGGCACAGATACGCAGTATTTT. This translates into CASSPWTSGTDTQYF.

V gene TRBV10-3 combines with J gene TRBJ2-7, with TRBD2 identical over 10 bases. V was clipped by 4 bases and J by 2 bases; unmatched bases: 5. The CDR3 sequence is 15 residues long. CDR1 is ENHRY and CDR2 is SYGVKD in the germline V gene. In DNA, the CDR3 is TGTGCCATCAGTGTCAGGACTAGCGGTACCTACGAGCAGTACTTC. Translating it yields CAISVRTSGTYEQYF.

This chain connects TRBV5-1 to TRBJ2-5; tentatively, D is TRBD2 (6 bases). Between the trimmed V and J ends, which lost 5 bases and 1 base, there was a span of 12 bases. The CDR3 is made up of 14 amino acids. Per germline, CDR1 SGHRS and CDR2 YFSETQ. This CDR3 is CASSSAAGQETQYF. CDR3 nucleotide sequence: TGCGCCAGCAGTTCCGCAGCGGGCCAAGAGACCCAGTACTTC.

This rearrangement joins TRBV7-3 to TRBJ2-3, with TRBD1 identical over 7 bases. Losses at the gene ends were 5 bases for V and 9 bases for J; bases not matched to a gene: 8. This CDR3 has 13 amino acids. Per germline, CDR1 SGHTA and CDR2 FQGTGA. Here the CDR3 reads CASSPRQGATQYF. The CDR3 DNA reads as TGTGCCAGCAGCCCCCGACAGGGAGCGACGCAGTATTTT.

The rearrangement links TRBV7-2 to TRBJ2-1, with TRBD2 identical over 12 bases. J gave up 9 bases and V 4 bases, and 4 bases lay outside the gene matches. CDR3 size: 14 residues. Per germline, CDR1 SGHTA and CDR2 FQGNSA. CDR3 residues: CASSSLAGGFEQFF. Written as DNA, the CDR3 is TGTGCCAGCAGCTCCCTAGCGGGAGGGTTTGAGCAGTTCTTC.

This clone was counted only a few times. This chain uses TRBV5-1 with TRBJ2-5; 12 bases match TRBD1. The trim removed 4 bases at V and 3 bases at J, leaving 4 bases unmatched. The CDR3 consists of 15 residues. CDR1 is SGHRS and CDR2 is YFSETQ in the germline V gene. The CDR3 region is CASSQGQGAKETQYF. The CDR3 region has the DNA TGCGCCAGCAGCCAGGGACAGGGGGCAAAAGAGACCCAGTACTTC.

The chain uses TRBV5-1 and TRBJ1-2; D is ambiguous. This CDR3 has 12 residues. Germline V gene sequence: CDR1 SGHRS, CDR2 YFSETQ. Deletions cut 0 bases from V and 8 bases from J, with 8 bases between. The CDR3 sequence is CASSLEDGGYTF. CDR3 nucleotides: TGCGCCAGCAGCTTGGAAGACGGGGGCTACACCTTC.

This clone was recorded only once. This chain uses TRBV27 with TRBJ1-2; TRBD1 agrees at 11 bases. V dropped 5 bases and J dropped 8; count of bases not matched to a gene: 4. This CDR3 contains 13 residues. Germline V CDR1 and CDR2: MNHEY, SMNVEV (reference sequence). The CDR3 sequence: CASSPGQGAGYTF. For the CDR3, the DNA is TGTGCCAGCAGTCCCGGACAGGGGGCCGGCTACACCTTC.

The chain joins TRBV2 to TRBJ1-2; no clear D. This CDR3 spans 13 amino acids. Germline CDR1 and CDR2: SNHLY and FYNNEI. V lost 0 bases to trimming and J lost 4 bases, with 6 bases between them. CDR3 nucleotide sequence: TGTGCCAGCAGTGAAGCAGGGAGCTATGGCTACACCTTC. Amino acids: CASSEAGSYGYTF.

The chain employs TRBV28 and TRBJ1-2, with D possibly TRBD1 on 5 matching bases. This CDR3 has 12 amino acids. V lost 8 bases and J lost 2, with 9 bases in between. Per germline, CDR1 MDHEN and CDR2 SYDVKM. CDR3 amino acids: CASGGENYGYTF. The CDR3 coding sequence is TGTGCCAGCGGGGGGGAAAACTATGGCTACACCTTC.

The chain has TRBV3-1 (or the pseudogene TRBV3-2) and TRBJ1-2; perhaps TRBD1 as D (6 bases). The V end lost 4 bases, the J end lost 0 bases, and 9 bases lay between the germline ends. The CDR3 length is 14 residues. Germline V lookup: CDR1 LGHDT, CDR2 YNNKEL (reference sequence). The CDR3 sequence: CASSRGTSNYGYTF. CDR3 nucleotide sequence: TGTGCCAGCAGCCGGGGGACATCTAACTATGGCTACACCTTC.

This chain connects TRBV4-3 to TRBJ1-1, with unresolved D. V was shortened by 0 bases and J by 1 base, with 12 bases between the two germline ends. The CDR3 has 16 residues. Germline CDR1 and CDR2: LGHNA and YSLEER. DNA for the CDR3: TGCGCCAGCAGCCAAGACGTGAACAGTTGGAACACTGAAGCTTTCTTT. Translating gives CASSQDVNSWNTEAFF.

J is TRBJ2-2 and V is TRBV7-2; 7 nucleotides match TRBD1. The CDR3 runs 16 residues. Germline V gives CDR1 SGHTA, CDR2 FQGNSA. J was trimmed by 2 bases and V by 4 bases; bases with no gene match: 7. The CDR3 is CASSSPDRLNTGELFF. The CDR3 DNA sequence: TGTGCCAGCAGCTCCCCGGACAGGCTAAACACCGGGGAGCTGTTTTTT.

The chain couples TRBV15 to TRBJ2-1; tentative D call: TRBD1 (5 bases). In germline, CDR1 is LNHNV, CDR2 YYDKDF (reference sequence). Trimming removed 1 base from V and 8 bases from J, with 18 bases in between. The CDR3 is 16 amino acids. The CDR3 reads CATSRVGQGVGYEQFF. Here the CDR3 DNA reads TGTGCCACCAGCAGAGTGGGCCAGGGTGTGGGGTATGAGCAGTTCTTC.

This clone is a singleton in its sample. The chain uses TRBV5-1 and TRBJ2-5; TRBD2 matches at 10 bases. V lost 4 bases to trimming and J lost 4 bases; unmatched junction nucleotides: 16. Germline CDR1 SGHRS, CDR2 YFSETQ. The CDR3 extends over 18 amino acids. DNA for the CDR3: TGCGCCAGCAGCGCCGGGACTAGCGTCATAACAAGGGCAGAGACCCAGTACTTC. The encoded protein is CASSAGTSVITRAETQYF.